This TCR beta chain was retrieved from a study of blood T cell repertoires in COVID-19. Study at large: PBMCs, B-cell-depleted T cells, or T cells were the source of the cDNA or gDNA that made up the material.

The data were produced by immunoSEQ multiplex PCR, yet TCRdb's version contains in-frame clones alone and is incomplete. The sample shows around 180,000 clones, approximately 80% of them seen only once. The V gene end was trimmed by 0 bases and the J gene end by 5 bases; junction bases not matched to a gene: 8. This CDR3 has 16 amino acids. The germline V gene has CDR1 SGHRS and CDR2 YFSETQ. The J gene is TRBJ2-5, the V gene TRBV5-1, with TRBD1 matching over 9 bases. This sequence was found in a man aged 50 to 59 who had recovered from COVID-19. Sequenced material: PBMCs or T cells enriched from blood (not recorded which). The CDR3 reads CASSLAQTGGRETQYF. The CDR3 nucleotides are TGCGCCAGCAGCTTGGCTCAGACAGGGGGAAGGGAGACCCAGTACTTC. The full variable domain, rest sourced from reference TRBV5-1 and TRBJ2-5, is KAGVTQTPRYLIKTRGQQVTLSCSPISGHRSVSWYQQTPGQGLQFLFEYFSETQRNKGNFPGRFSGRQFSNSRSEMNVSTLELGDSALYLCASSLAQTGGRETQYFGPGTRLLVL.